These T cell receptor beta chains were read from a single sample in a study of OX40 agonist ivuxolimab in advanced cancers. The assay was immunoSEQ multiplex PCR, and TCRdb's table has in-frame clones only and misses some. This sample has roughly 41,000 clones, with 86% found just once. This specimen was CD4+ or CD8+ T cells sorted from blood, taken in a trial of the OX40 agonist ivuxolimab. These receptors were obtained from an adult with an advanced solid tumor such as melanoma, head and neck, liver or kidney cancer. Each CDR3 is given with its conserved first and last residue. The D gene is left open where the match is weak. Rows may omit the clone size; those that give it use once, few, many or a size class.

TRBV5-4,TRBD1,TRBJ2-1,few,TGTGCCAGCAGCTTACCCTACAGGGGTAGGTTCGGCAATGAGCAGTTCTTC,CASSLPYRGRFGNEQFF
TRBV7-3,TRBD2,TRBJ2-3,NA,TGTGCCAGCAGCCCTACTACCGGGGGGGATACGCAGTATTTT,CASSPTTGGDTQYF
TRBV5-1,NA,TRBJ1-5,few,TGCGCCAGCAGATCAGGGCCATCTGGGCAGCCCCAGCATTTT,CASRSGPSGQPQHF
TRBV27,NA,TRBJ2-5,NA,TGTGCCAGCAGTTTAGGAGGCAGGGCGGTCGGGACCCAGTACTTC,CASSLGGRAVGTQYF
TRBV6-1,NA,TRBJ1-6,NA,TGTGCCAGCAAGGGCTACTCGGATTCACCCCTCCACTTT,CASKGYSDSPLHF
TRBV6-4,NA,TRBJ1-4,few,TGTGCCAGCAGTGATAACCAGGGCGGAAAACTGTTTTTT,CASSDNQGGKLFF
TRBV14,NA,TRBJ2-7,NA,TGTGCCAGCAGGGGGGGTACCTACGAGCAGTACTTC,CASRGGTYEQYF
TRBV7-8,NA,TRBJ2-3,NA,TGTGCCAGCAGGAACACAGATACGCAGTATTTT,CASRNTDTQYF
TRBV2,TRBD2,TRBJ2-5,few,TGTGCCAGCAGTGAGGTCGGGACTAGGGAGACCCAGTACTTC,CASSEVGTRETQYF
TRBV19,NA,TRBJ1-5,NA,TGTGCCAGTAGCGCTGGAGACTTTAGCAATCAGCCCCAGCATTTT,CASSAGDFSNQPQHF
TRBV10-1,NA,TRBJ2-7,NA,TGCGCCAGCAGTCAGGGAACGACCGATACCTACGAGCAGTACTTC,CASSQGTTDTYEQYF
TRBV4-1,NA,TRBJ2-6,NA,TGCGCCAGCAGCCAAGCGGAACTATCTGGGGCCAACGTCCTGACTTTC,CASSQAELSGANVLTF
TRBV4-2,NA,TRBJ2-5,once,TGTGCCAGCAGCCAAGGGGGAGAGACCCAGTACTTC,CASSQGGETQYF
TRBV6-1,NA,TRBJ2-6,NA,TGTGCCAGCAGTGAACCAGGGTTAGTTTCTGGGGCCAACGTCCTGACTTTC,CASSEPGLVSGANVLTF
TRBV11-3,NA,TRBJ2-1,NA,TGTGCCAGCAGCTTAGACAATGAGCAGTTCTTC,CASSLDNEQFF
TRBV7-9,NA,TRBJ1-4,NA,TGTGCCAGCGCCTTAGGGGGGTGGACTAATGAAAAACTGTTTTTT,CASALGGWTNEKLFF
TRBV12-5,NA,TRBJ2-5,once,TGTGCTAGTGGGTTGGGGGGGACCCAGTACTTC,CASGLGGTQYF
TRBV5-1,NA,TRBJ1-1,once,TGCGCCAGCAGCTCGGGGGGGATTCAGGGCACTGAAGCTTTCTTT,CASSSGGIQGTEAFF
TRBV7-9,TRBD1,TRBJ2-2,NA,TGTGCCAGCAGCTCCACAGGGGGCATGAACACCGGGGAGCTGTTTTTT,CASSSTGGMNTGELFF
TRBV5-1,TRBD2,TRBJ2-2,NA,TGCGCCAGCAGCTTTCAGGGTGGACTAGCGGGGGCCAACACCGGGGAGCTGTTTTTT,CASSFQGGLAGANTGELFF
TRBV27,NA,TRBJ1-2,NA,TGTGCCAGCAGTTTATCACAATCGTCCAACTATGGCTACACCTTC,CASSLSQSSNYGYTF
TRBV6-1,NA,TRBJ1-1,once,TGTGCCAGCACCGGACAGCCTCCAGAAGCTTTCTTT,CASTGQPPEAFF
TRBV9,TRBD1,TRBJ1-5,NA,TGTGCCAGCAGCGTAGCTCCAGGGGGTAGTCAGCCCCAGCATTTT,CASSVAPGGSQPQHF
TRBV25-1,NA,TRBJ2-2,NA,TGTGCCAGCAGGAATGTGGGTTTGGCCGGGGAGCTGTTTTTT,CASRNVGLAGELFF
TRBV7-9,NA,TRBJ2-2,NA,TGTGCCAGCAGCTTAGGTCCCCGATCAGCCGACACCGGGGAGCTGTTTTTT,CASSLGPRSADTGELFF
TRBV9,TRBD1,TRBJ1-6,NA,TGTGCCAGCAGCCCCCGGACAGGGCAAAATTCACCCCTCCACTTT,CASSPRTGQNSPLHF
TRBV14,TRBD1,TRBJ1-2,NA,TGTGCCAGCAGCCAAAAGACAGGGGGAAAGGGCTACACCTTC,CASSQKTGGKGYTF
TRBV5-4,TRBD2,TRBJ2-2,NA,TGTGCCAGCAGCCGGACTAGCGGGGGGACGAACACCGGGGAGCTGTTTTTT,CASSRTSGGTNTGELFF
TRBV7-9,NA,TRBJ2-5,once,TGTGCCAGCAGCACACTAAGGGACATCACCCAAGAGACCCAGTACTTC,CASSTLRDITQETQYF
TRBV19,NA,TRBJ1-2,NA,TGTGCCAGTAGTTCTAGACAGGATGGCTACACCTTC,CASSSRQDGYTF
TRBV7-3,TRBD2,TRBJ2-1,NA,TGTGCCAGCAGCTTATCACTAGCGGGGATGAATGAGCAGTTCTTC,CASSLSLAGMNEQFF
TRBV7-2,NA,TRBJ2-3,NA,TGTGCCAGCGTTCCCCGGACTTCGAGCACAGATACGCAGTATTTT,CASVPRTSSTDTQYF
TRBV10-2,NA,TRBJ2-7,NA,TGCGCCAGCAGTAACCAACTAACTACCTACGAGCAGTACTTC,CASSNQLTTYEQYF
TRBV19,NA,TRBJ1-2,NA,TGTGCCAGTAGTATTTTTTTCTCCTCAAGGGCGAGACAAGACTATGGCTACACCTTC,CASSIFFSSRARQDYGYTF
TRBV19,TRBD2,TRBJ2-6,NA,TGTGCCAGTAACCTTGGGCGGGGGTATCGATCTGGGGCCAACGTCCTGACTTTC,CASNLGRGYRSGANVLTF
TRBV7-2,NA,TRBJ2-5,NA,TGTGCCAGCAGCTTGGCAAAAGAGACCCAGTACTTC,CASSLAKETQYF
TRBV7-2,NA,TRBJ1-1,NA,TGTGCCAGCAGCCTGGGAGTTGAAGCTTTCTTT,CASSLGVEAFF
TRBV18,TRBD1,TRBJ1-3,NA,TGTGCCAGCTCACCCCCCGGGACAGCTGGAAACACCATATATTTT,CASSPPGTAGNTIYF
TRBV4-3,TRBD1,TRBJ1-2,NA,TGCGCCAGCAGCCAAGACCCAGGGGGGCTCTATGGCTACACCTTC,CASSQDPGGLYGYTF
TRBV7-9,NA,TRBJ2-7,NA,TGTGCCAGCAGCTTGGAAGAGACCTACTACGAGCAGTACTTC,CASSLEETYYEQYF
TRBV6-1,NA,TRBJ1-1,once,TGTGCCACCAGGGGTAACACTGAAGCTTTCTTT,CATRGNTEAFF